What follows is one T cell receptor beta chain and its context. What it binds is unknown. Deep sequencing aimed at 1 in 200,000 to 1 in 1 million T cells' resolution. Produced via immunoSEQ multiplex PCR; TCRdb's table is partial and in-frame only. The table includes fewer than 400,000 clones, 67% detected once. The CDR3 is 16 residues long. CDR1 and CDR2 from the germline V gene are SGHDT and YYEEEE. Deletions cut 3 bases from V and 5 bases from J, with 20 bases between. This record comes from a study of cytotoxic CD8 clonotypes in ibrutinib-treated CLL. Study observations and caveats: Public clonotypes were rare and shrank or held steady on treatment.

The TCR sequence derives from a human donor with chronic lymphocytic leukemia. The material sequenced was PBMCs, taken after 36 months of ibrutinib treatment. This sequence joins TRBV5-6 and TRBJ2-5; D is unclear. CDR3: CASSSPPRTRLETQYF. The DNA for the CDR3 is TGTGCCAGCAGCTCGCCCCCCCGGACCCGACTGGAGACCCAGTACTTC.